This T cell receptor beta chain was recovered during a study of shared clonotypes between healthy human individuals (dated by TCRdb to the early 2020s). Background for the entire study: The cohort included three men and a couple of women between 18 and 49 years of age. Per donor, three plates each were used for CD4 naive and CD4 memory, two for CD8 naive, and one for CD8 memory. To estimate repertoire size and how much clonotype sharing occurs between individuals, the study deeply sequenced the blood TCR repertoires of 5 or 6 healthy adults. Different laboratories and diverse techniques were used to prepare libraries and sequence TCR repertoires, to increase sequencing depth and limit assay-specific biases. Leukapheresis yielded between about 0.85 and 10 billion PBMCs per donor.

The donors were healthy, HIV-negative adults who had no recently reported acute infections or vaccinations. Only Caucasian adults living in Nashville, Tennessee, USA were represented among the donors. Magnetic negative selection was used to enrich CD4+ T cells, after which naive cells were positively selected on CD45RA and the negative fraction became the memory subset. After blood collection by leukapheresis, PBMCs were isolated using Ficoll-Histopaque density gradient centrifugation and then cryopreserved in the vapor phase of liquid nitrogen. Purity and quantity of every magnetically sorted T cell population were checked by analytical flow cytometry. From each sorted fraction, genomic DNA was isolated and quantified by UV absorbance on a Nanodrop 2000c. This clone was seen more than once but under ten times. The target of this receptor is not known. No per-base quality is available; no much larger clone lies one base away.

Overall results and qualifications from the work: The genetic and exposure-history diversity represented was limited by the small number of donors. When a handful of donors were compared, the shared fraction of clonotypes was roughly 5% for naive CD4, more than 3% for naive CD8, about 2.5% for memory CD4, and 0.4% for memory CD8. Higher generation probabilities were observed for clonotypes shared by all four sorted-subset donors than for non-shared clonotypes. Naive subsets generally had larger estimated clonotype richness than memory subsets. Pairwise subsampling indicated that sequencing depth was expected to affect the degree of clonotype sharing among donors. Rarefaction of sorted-subset datasets indicated incomplete sequencing despite the large sequencing depth. Only blood was sampled, and tissue TCR repertoires likely differ from those in blood.

Using the deep immunoSEQ assay, multiplex PCR amplified TCR CDR3 regions from genomic DNA. Extracted genomic DNA from each cell subset was spread evenly across all wells of several immunoSEQ 96-well plates, with each plate serving as a replicate. For sorted subsets, around 200 ng genomic DNA, equal to 25,000 to 35,000 T cell genomes, was loaded into each replicate PCR. The purified libraries were quantified using a Qubit 3.0 fluorometer, sized with a Bioanalyzer 2100, and then quantified again using the KAPA Library Quantification kit. A separate single-read 150-cycle Illumina NextSeq 550 flow cell was used to sequence each immunoSEQ 96-well plate. Under the source paper's analysis protocol: The immunoSEQ output contained only junctional sequences without quality scores, so filtering could not match that applied to full-length reads. To assign V/J genes and CDR3, sequences were annotated using PyIR, a Python wrapper for IgBLAST v1.9, with IMGT germline references. Reads were removed for weak V/J assignments (E-value above 1e-6), missing CDR3, stop codons, out-of-frame junctions, or ambiguous translated residues. A V3J clonotype was defined by an identical inferred V gene, J gene, and CDR3 amino acid sequence. To compute the percentage overlap between repertoires, the number of shared unique clonotypes was divided by the size of the smaller repertoire. Richness of each repertoire was evaluated using RTK rarefaction, the Chao1 estimator, and Recon v2.1 estimates of unobserved clonotypes. Generation probabilities for all TCRbeta clonotypes obtained by the gDNA method from a few donors were computed using OLGA. TCRdb carries this immuneACCESS record with in-frame sequences only. Its versions omit some clonotypes, under half of them owing to an unresolved V gene in the studies checked, with the rest unexplained. The V and J calls and clone size are taken from that table; D and trimming were inferred from the DNA. The sample yields more than 2 million clones; roughly 96% were counted once. More than 0.1% of the sample is in the top ten clones.

The CDR3, cysteine through phenylalanine, is 18 amino acids long. The read is trimmed to its CDR3 DNA, 54 bases read in frame from base 1. The trim is 10 bases for V and 2 bases for J, with a gap of 26 bases between the germline ends. Reading the germline V gene gives CDR1 MGHDK and CDR2 SYGVNS. The receptor comes from a man aged 18 to 29 in good health. The sequenced material came from naive CD4+ T cells sorted from blood. In the paper's terms, the cell subset or site label means: CD45RA+ positively selected. The V and J genes are TRBV25-1 and TRBJ2-2; the D gene is perhaps TRBD2, from 5 matching bases. The sequenced DNA: TGTGCCAAATCCCTTAGTGGGAGCGTTAGTTTTAACACCGGGGAGCTGTTTTTT. Its amino acids are CAKSLSGSVSFNTGELFF. Joined to the reference TRBV25-1 and TRBJ2-2 proteins, this CDR3 gives the full variable domain: EADIYQTPRYLVIGTGKKITLECSQTMGHDKMYWYQQDPGMELHLIHYSYGVNSTEKGDLSSESTVSRIRTEHFPLTLESARPSHTSQYLCAKSLSGSVSFNTGELFFGEGSRLTVL.